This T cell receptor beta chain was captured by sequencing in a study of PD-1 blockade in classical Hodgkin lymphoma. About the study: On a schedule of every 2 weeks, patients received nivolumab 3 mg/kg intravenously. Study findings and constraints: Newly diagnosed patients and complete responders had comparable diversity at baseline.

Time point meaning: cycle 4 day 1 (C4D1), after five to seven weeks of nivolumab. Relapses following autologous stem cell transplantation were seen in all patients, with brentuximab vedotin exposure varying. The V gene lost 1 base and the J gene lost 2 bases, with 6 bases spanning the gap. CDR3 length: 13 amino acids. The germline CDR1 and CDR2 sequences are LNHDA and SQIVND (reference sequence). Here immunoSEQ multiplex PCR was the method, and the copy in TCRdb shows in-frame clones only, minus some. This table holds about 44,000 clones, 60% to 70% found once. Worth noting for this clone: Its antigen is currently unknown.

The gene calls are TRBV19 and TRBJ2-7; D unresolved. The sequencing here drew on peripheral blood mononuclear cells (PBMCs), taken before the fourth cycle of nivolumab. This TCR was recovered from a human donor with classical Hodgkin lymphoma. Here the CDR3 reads CASSIGDTYEQYF. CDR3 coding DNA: TGTGCCAGTAGTATAGGGGATACCTACGAGCAGTACTTC.